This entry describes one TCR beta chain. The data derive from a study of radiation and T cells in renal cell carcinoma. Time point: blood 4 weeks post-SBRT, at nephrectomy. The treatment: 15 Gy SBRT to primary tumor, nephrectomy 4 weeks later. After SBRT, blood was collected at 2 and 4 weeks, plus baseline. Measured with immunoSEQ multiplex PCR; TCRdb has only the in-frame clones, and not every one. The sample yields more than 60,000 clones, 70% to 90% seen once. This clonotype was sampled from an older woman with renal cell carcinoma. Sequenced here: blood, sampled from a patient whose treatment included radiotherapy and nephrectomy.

In DNA form, the CDR3 reads TGTGCCAGCCGGAGGACTTACCTTAGTGAGCAGTACTTC. Encoded protein: CASRRTYLSEQYF. The chain couples TRBV2 to TRBJ2-7; weak D call: TRBD2 (5 bases). The CDR3 is 13 amino acids. Germline-derived CDR1 and CDR2 are SNHLY and FYNNEI. Between the trimmed V and J ends, which lost 8 bases and 7 bases, there was a span of 18 bases. Complete variable domain (other parts from reference TRBV2 and TRBJ2-7): EPEVTQTPSHQVTQMGQEVILRCVPISNHLYFYWYRQILGQKVEFLVSFYNNEISEKSEIFDDQFSVERPDGSNFTLKIRSTKLEDSAMYFCASRRTYLSEQYFGPGTRLTVT.